These T cell receptor beta chains were read from a single sample in a study of T cells in Graves' hyperthyroidism and ophthalmopathy. TCRdb processed the multiplex PCR reads anew with MiXCR; each CDR3 protein has one entry. The profile shows some 550,000 distinct CDR3 sequences, more than 15% of them singletons. Sequencing used blood. The receptor source for this set is a woman aged 40 to 49 with Graves' ophthalmopathy. CDR3s include the opening cysteine and the closing phenylalanine or tryptophan. Each record gives: V gene, D gene, clone size, J gene, CDR3 protein, CDR3 DNA. A D gene is named only where the DNA matches it firmly. Size is omitted from some rows. Given values are once, few, many or a class for expanded clones.

TRBV6-4	NA	NA	TRBJ1-6	CASSDNSYNSPLHF	TGTGCCAGCAGTGACAACTCCTATAATTCACCCCTCCACTTT
TRBV18	NA	few	TRBJ2-2	CASSPAYYWGQGGELFF	TGTGCCAGCTCACCAGCTTATTACTGGGGGCAGGGCGGGGAGCTGTTTTTT
TRBV2	NA	NA	TRBJ2-7	CASNSGRLYEQYF	TGTGCCAGCAACTCCGGACGCCTCTACGAGCAGTACTTC
TRBV20-1	NA	many	TRBJ1-1	CSAENRAERAFF	TGCAGTGCTGAAAACCGGGCCGAGAGAGCTTTCTTT
TRBV6-1	TRBD1	many	TRBJ1-1	CVSRNNRGSEAFF	TGTGTATCGAGGAACAACAGGGGAAGTGAAGCTTTCTTT
TRBV7-6	NA	NA	TRBJ2-7	CASPKLGDWFEQYF	TGTGCCAGCCCCAAACTGGGGGATTGGTTCGAGCAGTACTTC
TRBV5-1	NA	NA	TRBJ2-3	CASSLGQQTDTQYF	TGCGCCAGCAGCTTGGGACAGCAAACAGATACGCAGTATTTT
TRBV19	NA	NA	TRBJ1-2	CASSIEGTRDFSDYGHTF	TGTGCCAGTAGTATAGAAGGTACAAGGGACTTTTCTGACTATGGCCACACCTTC
TRBV6-2/TRBV6-3	NA	many	TRBJ2-2	CASSYVNTGELFF	TGTGCCAGCAGTTACGTAAACACCGGGGAGCTGTTTTTT
TRBV28	TRBD1	many	TRBJ1-1	CASSRWDRSYTEAFF	TGTGCCAGCAGCCGCTGGGACAGATCCTACACTGAAGCTTTCTTT
TRBV2	NA	NA	TRBJ2-6	CASSSHLRGPGANVLTF	TGTGCCAGCAGTTCTCACTTAAGGGGCCCTGGGGCCAACGTCCTGACTTTC
TRBV12-3/TRBV12-4	TRBD1	many	TRBJ2-5	CASRPGQGAEGETQYF	TGTGCCAGCAGACCGGGACAGGGGGCGGAAGGAGAGACCCAGTACTTC
TRBV5-1	NA	many	TRBJ2-7	CASSLKPPTYEQYF	TGCGCCAGCAGCTTGAAACCCCCAACCTACGAGCAGTACTTC
TRBV5-1	NA	many	TRBJ2-7	CASRPGTGDEQYF	TGCGCCAGCAGACCCGGGACCGGGGACGAGCAGTACTTC
TRBV7-2	TRBD1	few	TRBJ2-7	CASSSGPGQEYEQYF	TGTGCCAGCAGCTCAGGTCCGGGACAGGAGTACGAGCAGTACTTC
TRBV2	NA	many	TRBJ1-2	CASRSTGNYGYTF	TGTGCCAGCAGGTCGACGGGCAACTATGGCTACACCTTC
TRBV7-9	NA	NA	TRBJ1-5	CASSARGPQHF	TGTGCCAGCAGCGCAAGAGGTCCCCAGCATTTT